Each of the 14 T cell receptor beta chains below was sequenced from the same sample in a study of blood T cell repertoires in COVID-19. Sequencing used immunoSEQ multiplex PCR; TCRdb keeps in-frame clones, though not all of them. This table holds over 85,000 clones, about 91% found once. Sample: peripheral blood. These receptors came from a man younger than 35 with acute or convalescent COVID-19.

This chain connects TRBV5-5 to TRBJ1-1, with TRBD1 identical over 7 bases. This CDR3 has 15 residues. Germline-derived CDR1 and CDR2 are SGHKS and YYEKEE (reference sequence). After removal of 4 bases from V and 0 bases from J, the junction contained 6 bases not matched to a gene. The CDR3 DNA reads TGTGCCAGCAGCGCAAAGGGACAGTTGAACACTGAAGCTTTCTTT. Amino acids: CASSAKGQLNTEAFF.

The rearrangement uses TRBV5-1 and TRBJ1-3; no clear D gene. Germline loops: CDR1 SGHRS, CDR2 YFSETQ. Trimming pared 4 bases from V and 0 bases from J, leaving 11 bases between. The CDR3 is 15 residues long. The CDR3 loop reads CASSGGINSGNTIYF. In DNA form, the CDR3 reads TGCGCCAGCAGCGGCGGGATCAACTCTGGAAACACCATATATTTT. Supplemented by reference TRBV5-1 and TRBJ1-3, the full variable domain reads KAGVTQTPRYLIKTRGQQVTLSCSPISGHRSVSWYQQTPGQGLQFLFEYFSETQRNKGNFPGRFSGRQFSNSRSEMNVSTLELGDSALYLCASSGGINSGNTIYFGEGSWLTVV.

The chain uses TRBV6-5 and TRBJ2-7; TRBD1 is a possible D gene (6 bases). The CDR3 is 14 amino acids. Germline CDR1 and CDR2: MNHEY and SVGAGI. The ends were cut back, 2 bases at V and 3 bases at J, with 11 bases in the middle. The CDR3 spells CASSYGTSIYEQYF. CDR3 nucleotide sequence: TGTGCCAGCAGTTACGGGACATCCATCTACGAGCAGTACTTC.

The chain is built from TRBV25-1 and TRBJ2-7; 10 bases are a match to TRBD1. The germline V gene has CDR1 MGHDK and CDR2 SYGVNS. J gave up 6 bases and V 5 bases, and 4 bases lay outside the gene matches. The CDR3 covers 13 residues. CDR3 loop: CASSRDRGPEQYF. In DNA, the CDR3 is TGTGCCAGCAGTCGAGACAGGGGGCCCGAGCAGTACTTC.

The J gene is TRBJ1-2, the V gene TRBV6-5; TRBD1 matches 11 bases. This CDR3 comprises 15 residues. Germline trimming cut 2 bases from V and 4 bases from J; bases unmatched to any gene: 3. Germline V gene sequence: CDR1 MNHEY, CDR2 SVGAGI. CDR3 coding DNA: TGTGCCAGCAGTTACGGACAGGGGGCGGGCTATGGCTACACCTTC. It codes for CASSYGQGAGYGYTF.

The V gene is TRBV27, the J gene TRBJ1-4; possibly TRBD1 for D (6 bases). The CDR3 spans 13 residues. In germline, CDR1 is MNHEY, CDR2 SMNVEV (reference sequence). Trimming took 8 bases from V and 8 from J, leaving 15 bases between them. DNA for the CDR3: TGTGCCAGCTCTGTACAGGGTTTAGAAAAACTGTTTTTT. Its protein product is CASSVQGLEKLFF.

The rearrangement uses TRBV5-1 and TRBJ2-7, with 8 bases aligning to TRBD2. J was trimmed by 1 base and V by 7 bases; bases with no gene match: 10. CDR1 and CDR2 from the germline V gene are SGHRS and YFSETQ. The CDR3 is 15 residues long. The CDR3 DNA is TGCGCCAGCCAATCGACTAGCGCCGGATCCTACGAGCAGTACTTC. Protein: CASQSTSAGSYEQYF.

The rearrangement joins TRBV3-1 (or the pseudogene TRBV3-2) to TRBJ1-1; the D is unclear. CDR3 length: 16 amino acids. Trimming removed 1 base at V and 12 bases at J, with 24 bases between. Germline loops: CDR1 LGHDT, CDR2 YNNKEL (reference sequence). The CDR3 DNA reads as TGTGCCAGCAGCCAAGTCGATAGCGGAGGCCGAATACCAACTTTCTTT. Its protein product is CASSQVDSGGRIPTFF.

The chain recombines TRBV3-1 (or the pseudogene TRBV3-2) with TRBJ1-2; 9 bases are a match to TRBD1. Germline assignment: CDR1 LGHDT and CDR2 YNNKEL (reference sequence). CDR3 length equals 16 residues. Unmatched junction bases numbered 14, after V lost 4 bases and J lost 8 bases. The CDR3 DNA sequence: TGTGCCAGCAGCCCCGGTCTGGGACAGGGTCATTGGGGCTACACCTTC. Protein product: CASSPGLGQGHWGYTF.

The gene calls are TRBV7-7 and TRBJ1-4; unclear D gene. V was cut by 5 bases and J by 7 bases, with 17 bases left in between. Germline V CDR1 and CDR2: SSHAT, FNYEAQ (reference sequence). This CDR3 comprises 15 residues. The CDR3 nucleotides are TGTGCCAGCAGCCGCGAACCAAACGCGGGTGAAAAACTGTTTTTT. Protein: CASSREPNAGEKLFF.

V and J are TRBV5-1 and TRBJ1-2; 7 positions match TRBD1. V lost 2 bases to trimming and J lost 3 bases; unmatched junction nucleotides: 4. Germline CDR1 is SGHRS and CDR2 is YFSETQ. This CDR3 spans 14 amino acids. The CDR3 bases are TGCGCCAGCAGCTTACAGGGGCCGGACTATGGCTACACCTTC. This translates into CASSLQGPDYGYTF.

The rearrangement joins TRBV19 to TRBJ1-2; D gene unclear. The CDR3 has 13 amino acids. Germline CDR1 LNHDA, CDR2 SQIVND (reference sequence). Trimming left V 6 bases short and J 7 bases short, with 15 bases between. The CDR3 DNA follows: TGTGCCAGTAGACCGGAGGGCAGGTCTGGCTACACCTTC. Its translation: CASRPEGRSGYTF.

This chain connects TRBV7-2 to TRBJ1-3; the match to TRBD1 covers 7 bases. CDR1 is SGHTA, CDR2 FQGNSA, per germline. V lost 8 bases, J lost 4 bases, and 20 bases stayed unmatched. The CDR3 has 18 amino acids. The chain's CDR3 is CASDKHYLTGSGGNTIYF. Written as DNA, the CDR3 is TGTGCCAGCGATAAACACTACCTGACAGGGTCGGGAGGAAACACCATATATTTT.

This sequence joins TRBV11-2 and TRBJ2-7; 12 nucleotides match TRBD2. The CDR3 is 13 residues long. Germline V gene data show CDR1 as SGHAT and CDR2 as FQNNGV. J gave up 13 bases and V 5 bases, and 9 bases lay outside the gene matches. Here the CDR3 reads CASSPRLAGAHYF. Written as DNA, the CDR3 is TGTGCCAGCAGCCCGCGACTAGCGGGAGCCCACTACTTC.